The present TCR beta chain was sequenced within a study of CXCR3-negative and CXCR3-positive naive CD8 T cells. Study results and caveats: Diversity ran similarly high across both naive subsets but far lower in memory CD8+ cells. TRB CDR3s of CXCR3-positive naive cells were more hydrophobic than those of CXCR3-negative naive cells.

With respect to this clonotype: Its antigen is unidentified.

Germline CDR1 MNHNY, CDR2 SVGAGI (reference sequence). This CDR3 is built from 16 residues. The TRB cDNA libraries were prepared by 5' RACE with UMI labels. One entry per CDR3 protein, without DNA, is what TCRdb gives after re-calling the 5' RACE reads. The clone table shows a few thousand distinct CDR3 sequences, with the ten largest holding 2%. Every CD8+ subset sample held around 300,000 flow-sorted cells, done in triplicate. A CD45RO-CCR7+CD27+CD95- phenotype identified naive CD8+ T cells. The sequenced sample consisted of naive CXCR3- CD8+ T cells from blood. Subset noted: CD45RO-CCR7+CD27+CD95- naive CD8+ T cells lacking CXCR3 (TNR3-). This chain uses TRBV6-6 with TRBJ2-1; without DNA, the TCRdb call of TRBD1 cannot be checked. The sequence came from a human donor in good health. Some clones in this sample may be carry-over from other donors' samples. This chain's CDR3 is CASSPGTESSYNEQFF.